This TCR beta chain was recorded in a study of T cell repertoires in ileal Crohn's disease. Germline V CDR1 and CDR2: SGHRS, YFSETQ. The CDR3 has 16 amino acids. V lost 4 bases and J lost 1; bases outside the gene matches: 8. Patients were adults with ileal or ileocolonic Crohn's disease needing resection. A note on this clone: Antigen unknown.

Data came from immunoSEQ multiplex PCR; TCRdb stores just in-frame clones and leaves some out. The sample yields about 17,000 clones, about 75% seen once. Broader study findings: Compared with non-smokers, active smokers at surgery showed more clonal expansions. Endoscopic recurrence occurred in every patient whose clonality exceeded 26.8%.

The sequencing input was ileal tissue. This sequence was found in an adult with Crohn's disease. The chain employs TRBV5-1 and TRBJ1-2; 9 positions match TRBD1. CDR3 DNA: TGCGCCAGCAGCACCGGGACAGGGAAGGTTAACTATGGCTACACCTTC. Amino acids: CASSTGTGKVNYGYTF.